This note documents a single TCR beta chain sequence. Its antigen remains unknown. A read error may produce the germline difference seen at one junction end. The template, roughly 0.45 ug total RNA, yielded TCR beta cDNA made with a constant-region primer. TCR beta libraries came from three nested multiplex PCR rounds using slightly modified ARM-PCR. For about 11 cycles apiece, the opening two PCR rounds ran with TRBV1-TRBV30 forward primers and a C-beta reverse primer. TCRdb reprocessed the multiplex PCR reads with MiXCR, giving one entry per CDR3 protein. The table lists about 22,000 distinct CDR3 sequences, approximately 80% of them singletons, with under 40% in the top ten. The CDR3 covers 14 residues. Per the germline V gene, CDR1 is LGHNA and CDR2 is YSLEER. This sample stems from a study of tumor-infiltrating lymphocytes in primary liver carcinoma. Study results and caveats: Top clones occupying all five tumor regions numbered only about 7-24%. Blood had a significantly lower top-250-clone fraction than tumors did (p = 0.039).

Extraction of RNA together with DNA used 20-30 mg of unsorted bulk tissue. Resecting the tumor surgically was how the patients' primary liver carcinoma was treated. Those patients suffered from chronic HBV infection and were treatment-naive. The sample comprised liver tumor tissue from sampling region 2. Subset indicated: tumor region T2, inferior pole. The clonotype comes from a woman under 40 with primary liver carcinoma and hepatitis B virus infection. This chain connects TRBV4-3 to TRBJ2-7; no definite D call. The DNA for the CDR3 is TGCGCCAGCAGCCATTCTGCCCTTTCCAACGAACAGTACTTC. It encodes CASSHSALSNEQYF.